A single sample gave rise to the 29 T cell receptor beta chains below, sequenced in a study of OX40 agonist ivuxolimab in advanced cancers. Repertoires were generated with immunoSEQ multiplex PCR, while TCRdb's copy carries only in-frame clones and drops some. Here the sample spans around 60,000 clones, approximately 86% being singletons. Specimen: CD4+ or CD8+ T cells sorted from blood, collected in a trial of the OX40 agonist ivuxolimab. Receptors were obtained from an adult with an advanced solid tumor such as melanoma, head and neck, liver or kidney cancer.

V gene TRBV6-1 combines with J gene TRBJ1-4; D uncertain. The CDR3 covers 16 residues. Germline V gene lookup returns CDR1 MNHNS and CDR2 SASEGT. V was shortened by 2 bases and J by 0 bases, with 10 bases between the two germline ends. CDR3 nucleotide sequence: TGTGCCAGCAGTGAACACCTCCTCGCAACTAATGAAAAACTGTTTTTT. It specifies CASSEHLLATNEKLFF.

The rearrangement joins TRBV30 to TRBJ2-5; D is possibly TRBD2 (6 bases). The CDR3 length is 15 residues. Between the trimmed V and J ends, which lost 4 bases and 5 bases, there was a span of 20 bases. Germline CDR1 GTSNPN, CDR2 SVGIG (reference sequence). The CDR3 region has the DNA TGTGCCTGGACGTTAGGGCAGGGAGGTTTTGAGACCCAGTACTTC. This codes for CAWTLGQGGFETQYF.

J is TRBJ1-2 and V is TRBV27; the match to TRBD1 covers 8 bases. The CDR3 is 15 amino acids. V dropped 2 bases and J dropped 8; count of bases not matched to a gene: 10. The germline CDR1 and CDR2 sequences are MNHEY and SMNVEV (reference sequence). In DNA form, the CDR3 reads TGTGCCAGCAGTTTAAACCCCTCCGCAGGGGGCGGCTACACCTTC. It yields the protein CASSLNPSAGGGYTF.

This clone was detected only once. This rearrangement joins TRBV30 to TRBJ2-3, with 8 bases identical to TRBD1. Trimming took 3 bases from V and 9 from J; bases not matched to a gene: 5. Germline lookup yields CDR1 GTSNPN and CDR2 SVGIG (reference sequence). The CDR3 sequence is 12 residues long. DNA for the CDR3: TGTGCCTGGAGAGGACAGGGCCCGACGCAGTATTTT. It translates to CAWRGQGPTQYF.

This clone was seen once. This sequence joins TRBV25-1 and TRBJ2-7; 7 bases are shared with TRBD1. The CDR3 is made up of 15 amino acids. Germline CDR1 reads MGHDK; CDR2 reads SYGVNS. J was trimmed by 6 bases and V by 3 bases; bases with no gene match: 11. CDR3 sequence (DNA): TGTGCCAGCAGTGATCGGAACAGGGGTAGTGGCGAGCAGTACTTC. Translating gives CASSDRNRGSGEQYF.

The chain carries TRBV18 and TRBJ2-3; 7 bases are shared with TRBD2. Germline V CDR1 and CDR2: KGHSH, LQKENI. V dropped 3 bases and J dropped 1; count of bases not matched to a gene: 7. This CDR3 has 16 residues. The CDR3 bases are TGTGCCAGCTCACCGACTGGGGCGGGAGGCACAGATACGCAGTATTTT. It codes for CASSPTGAGGTDTQYF.

The V and J genes are TRBV2 and TRBJ1-1; weak D call: TRBD1 (5 bases). This CDR3 region has 15 residues. CDR1 is SNHLY, CDR2 FYNNEI, per germline. The germline V and J ends were trimmed by 2 bases and 6 bases, with 16 bases remaining between them. This CDR3 reads CASSELPGFIAEAFF. The CDR3 nucleotides are TGTGCCAGCAGTGAATTGCCAGGGTTTATTGCTGAAGCTTTCTTT.

V usage is TRBV16 and J usage is TRBJ1-2; no definite D call. With 1 base removed from V and 3 bases from J, the gap between germline ends came to 6 bases. The CDR3 has 13 amino acids. The germline V gene has CDR1 KGHSY and CDR2 FQNENV. The CDR3 DNA follows: TGTGCCAGCAGCCAATTTAAGGACTATGGCTACACCTTC. Its translation is CASSQFKDYGYTF.

This chain connects TRBV5-4 to TRBJ2-3; maybe TRBD1 (5 bases). The CDR3 spans 14 residues. The ends were cut back, 4 bases at V and 0 bases at J, with 9 bases in the middle. The germline V gene has CDR1 SGHNT and CDR2 YYREEE (reference sequence). This CDR3 is CASSRQSSTDTQYF. The CDR3, as DNA: TGTGCCAGCAGCCGACAGTCTAGCACAGATACGCAGTATTTT.

The chain couples TRBV16 to TRBJ1-5; D is uncertain. CDR3 length equals 13 residues. The germline V gene encodes CDR1 KGHSY and CDR2 FQNENV. V was cut by 4 bases and J by 4 bases, with 8 bases left in between. CDR3 bases: TGTGCCAGCAGCCTCGACTCGAATCAGCCCCAGCATTTT. Translating gives CASSLDSNQPQHF.

The chain employs TRBV18 and TRBJ2-7; D gene unclear. The CDR3 is made up of 13 amino acids. V was trimmed by 5 bases and J by 4 bases, leaving 12 bases between them. Germline V gene sequence: CDR1 KGHSH, CDR2 LQKENI. This CDR3 is CASSTNELYEQYF. The CDR3 nucleotides are TGTGCCAGCTCAACGAATGAGTTGTACGAGCAGTACTTC. The variable domain in full, with the rest retrieved from reference TRBV18 and TRBJ2-7, is NAGVMQNPRHLVRRRGQEARLRCSPMKGHSHVYWYRQLPEEGLKFMVYLQKENIIDESGMPKERFSAEFPKEGPSILRIQQVVRGDSAAYFCASSTNELYEQYFGPGTRLTVT.

This clone was recorded only once. This chain uses TRBV28 with TRBJ1-3, with 7 bases aligning to TRBD1. The junction had 8 bases not matched to a gene; V was cut back by 5 bases and J by 4 bases. Germline V gene data show CDR1 as MDHEN and CDR2 as SYDVKM. The CDR3 totals 15 residues. The chain's CDR3 is CASSLIDRVGNTIYF. As DNA, the CDR3 is TGTGCCAGCAGTCTAATCGACAGGGTAGGAAACACCATATATTTT.

The chain employs TRBV5-1 and TRBJ2-2; D may be TRBD1 (5 bases). The ends were cut back, 7 bases at V and 5 bases at J, with 15 bases in the middle. CDR3 size: 14 residues. The germline CDR1 and CDR2 sequences are SGHRS and YFSETQ. The CDR3 spells CASGRQSETGELFF. The CDR3 region has the DNA TGCGCCAGCGGCCGACAGTCAGAGACCGGGGAGCTGTTTTTT.

The chain links TRBV19 to TRBJ2-3, with 10 positions matching TRBD2. After removal of 7 bases from V and 4 bases from J, the junction contained 2 bases not matched to a gene. This CDR3 is 13 amino acids long. Germline V gene data show CDR1 as LNHDA and CDR2 as SQIVND (reference sequence). In DNA, the CDR3 is TGTGCCAGTACACTAGCGGGGTCAGATACGCAGTATTTT. It translates to CASTLAGSDTQYF.

The J gene is TRBJ1-4, the V gene TRBV11-2; 7 bases map to TRBD1. The J segment lost 0 bases and the V segment lost 5 bases, leaving 9 bases of the junction unmatched. CDR3 length: 17 amino acids. The germline V gene has CDR1 SGHAT and CDR2 FQNNGV. CDR3: CASSPGTDTSTNEKLFF. The CDR3 coding sequence is TGTGCCAGCAGCCCCGGGACAGATACTTCAACTAATGAAAAACTGTTTTTT.

This chain uses TRBV6-5 with TRBJ1-1; a possible D gene is TRBD1 (5 bases). Per the germline V gene, CDR1 is MNHEY and CDR2 is SVGAGI. This CDR3 spans 12 amino acids. Trimming left V 10 bases short and J 1 base short, with 10 bases between. CDR3 protein: CAIRGGNTEAFF. The CDR3 coding sequence is TGTGCCATCCGGGGGGGGAACACTGAAGCTTTCTTT.

The V gene is TRBV7-6, the J gene TRBJ2-2; 8 positions agree with TRBD2. Germline V gene data show CDR1 as SGHVS and CDR2 as FNYEAQ. This CDR3 contains 15 residues. Unmatched junction bases numbered 4, after V lost 6 bases and J lost 1 base. CDR3 sequence: CASRITSGNTGELFF. DNA of the CDR3: TGTGCCAGCAGAATTACTAGCGGGAACACCGGGGAGCTGTTTTTT.

This clone was seen only once. The CDR3 sequence is CASSTQGVKEAFF. Written as DNA, the CDR3 is TGTGCCAGCAGCACCCAGGGGGTGAAAGAGGCTTTCTTT. The chain is built from TRBV7-9 and TRBJ1-1; 7 positions match TRBD1. The CDR3 extends over 13 amino acids. Germline-derived CDR1 and CDR2 are SEHNR and FQNEAQ (reference sequence). After removal of 5 bases from V and 11 bases from J, the junction contained 11 bases not matched to a gene. Full variable domain (remainder filled in from reference TRBV7-9 and TRBJ1-1): DTGVSQNPRHKITKRGQNVTFRCDPISEHNRLYWYRQTLGQGPEFLTYFQNEAQLEKSRLLSDRFSAERPKGSFSTLEIQRTEQGDSAMYLCASSTQGVKEAFFGQGTRLTVV.

This clone has more than one count but fewer than ten. The chain has TRBV14 and TRBJ2-1; 12 nucleotides match TRBD1. CDR1 and CDR2 (germline): SGHDN, FVKESK. This CDR3 is built from 13 residues. V shed 8 bases, J shed 5 bases, and the junction held 1 base outside the gene matches. Here the CDR3 reads CASGTGGHNEQFF. DNA of the CDR3: TGTGCCAGCGGGACAGGGGGCCACAATGAGCAGTTCTTC.

V and J are TRBV4-1 and TRBJ2-3; 11 bases line up with TRBD2. There are 14 residues in the CDR3. The J segment lost 2 bases and the V segment lost 7 bases, leaving 2 bases of the junction unmatched. Germline V gene sequence: CDR1 MGHRA, CDR2 YSYEKL. The CDR3 loop is CASKGLAVTDTQYF. Here the CDR3 DNA reads TGCGCCAGCAAGGGACTAGCGGTCACAGATACGCAGTATTTT.

This clone was picked up a small number of times. The V and J genes are TRBV30 and TRBJ2-6; TRBD2 matches at 10 bases. The germline gives CDR1 GTSNPN, CDR2 SVGIG (reference sequence). This CDR3 comprises 15 residues. Trimming at V came to 4 bases and at J to 0 bases, leaving 0 bases not matched to a gene. The CDR3 is CAWTSGSSGANVLTF. The CDR3 DNA reads as TGTGCCTGGACTAGCGGGAGCTCTGGGGCCAACGTCCTGACTTTC.

The rearrangement uses TRBV13 and TRBJ2-7; D is perhaps TRBD1 or TRBD2 (5 bases each). The CDR3 is 14 amino acids. The ends were cut back, 5 bases at V and 2 bases at J, with 13 bases in the middle. Germline V CDR1 and CDR2: PRHDT, FYEKMQ (reference sequence). The CDR3 DNA reads as TGTGCCAGCAGCCCCCGGACGGGACCCTACGAGCAGTACTTC. Protein: CASSPRTGPYEQYF.

V is TRBV7-9 and J is TRBJ2-1; 9 nucleotides agree with TRBD2. The CDR3 runs to 17 residues. CDR1 is SEHNR, CDR2 FQNEAQ, per germline (reference sequence). The trim removed 5 bases at V and 4 bases at J, leaving 12 bases unmatched. CDR3 sequence: CASSLSSTSGVYNEQFF. CDR3 nucleotides: TGTGCCAGCAGCCTCTCCTCGACTAGCGGAGTTTACAATGAGCAGTTCTTC.

The chain combines TRBV5-4 with TRBJ2-1; 7 bases match TRBD1. Losses at the gene ends were 0 bases for V and 12 bases for J; bases not matched to a gene: 15. CDR3 size: 16 residues. Germline lookup yields CDR1 SGHNT and CDR2 YYREEE (reference sequence). CDR3 DNA sequence: TGTGCCAGCAGCTTGGCCTTTACAGGGGATAGGGGTCGGCAGTTCTTC. Translating it yields CASSLAFTGDRGRQFF.

The chain couples TRBV2 to TRBJ1-1; 10 nucleotides line up with TRBD1. The germline CDR1 and CDR2 sequences are SNHLY and FYNNEI. The CDR3 length is 14 residues. V gave up 2 bases and J gave up 4 bases; unmatched junction bases: 1. This CDR3 reads CASSERTGGTEAFF. The DNA for the CDR3 is TGTGCCAGCAGTGAACGGACAGGGGGCACTGAAGCTTTCTTT. The variable domain in full, completed from reference TRBV2 and TRBJ1-1, reads EPEVTQTPSHQVTQMGQEVILRCVPISNHLYFYWYRQILGQKVEFLVSFYNNEISEKSEIFDDQFSVERPDGSNFTLKIRSTKLEDSAMYFCASSERTGGTEAFFGQGTRLTVV.

V gene TRBV18 combines with J gene TRBJ2-3, with D perhaps matching TRBD2 (5 bases). The CDR3 sequence is 13 residues long. V lost 5 bases and J lost 6, with 12 bases in between. Germline V CDR1 and CDR2: KGHSH, LQKENI. CDR3: CASSSLEADTQYF. Here the CDR3 DNA reads TGTGCCAGCTCATCACTAGAGGCGGATACGCAGTATTTT.

The V and J genes are TRBV5-1 and TRBJ2-3; 10 nucleotides align to TRBD2. The V gene's germline CDR1 is SGHRS and CDR2 YFSETQ. V gave up 0 bases and J gave up 4 bases; unmatched junction bases: 5. This CDR3 spans 16 amino acids. The chain's CDR3 is CASSLDVAGGPDTQYF. The CDR3 DNA follows: TGCGCCAGCAGCTTGGACGTAGCGGGAGGTCCAGATACGCAGTATTTT.

The chain joins TRBV6-5 to TRBJ1-4, with D perhaps matching TRBD1 (5 bases). Germline V gene sequence: CDR1 MNHEY, CDR2 SVGAGI. Trimming shortened V by 8 bases and J by 1 base, and 11 bases separated the two germline ends. This CDR3 has 14 amino acids. CDR3 loop: CASRREGTNEKLFF. The CDR3 nucleotides read TGTGCCAGCCGCAGGGAGGGAACTAATGAAAAACTGTTTTTT.

The chain joins TRBV6-7 to TRBJ2-7, with D maybe TRBD2 (5 bases). TRBV6-7 is an ORF, and what it does is uncertain. The V gene lost 2 bases and the J gene lost 0 bases, with 11 bases spanning the gap. This CDR3 is 15 amino acids long. The CDR3 DNA is TGTGCCAGCAGTTACCCCAGCGGCTTCTCCTACGAGCAGTACTTC. It yields the protein CASSYPSGFSYEQYF.